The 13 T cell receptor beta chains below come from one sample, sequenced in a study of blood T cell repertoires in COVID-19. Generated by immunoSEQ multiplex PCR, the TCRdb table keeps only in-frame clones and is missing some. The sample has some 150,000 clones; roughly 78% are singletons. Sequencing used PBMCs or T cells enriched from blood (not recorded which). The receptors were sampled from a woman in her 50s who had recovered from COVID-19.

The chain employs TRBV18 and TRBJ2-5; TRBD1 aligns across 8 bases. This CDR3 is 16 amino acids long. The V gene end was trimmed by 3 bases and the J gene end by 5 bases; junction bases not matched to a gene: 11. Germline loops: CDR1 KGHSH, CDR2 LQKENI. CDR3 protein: CASSPLDRAVSETQYF. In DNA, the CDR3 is TGTGCCAGCTCACCCTTGGACAGGGCGGTTTCTGAGACCCAGTACTTC.

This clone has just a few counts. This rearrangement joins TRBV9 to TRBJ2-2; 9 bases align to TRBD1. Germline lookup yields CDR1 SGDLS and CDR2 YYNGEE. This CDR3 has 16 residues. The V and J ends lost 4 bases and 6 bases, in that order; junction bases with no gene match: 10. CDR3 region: CASSPRGDREPGELFF. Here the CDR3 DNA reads TGTGCCAGCAGCCCAAGAGGGGACAGGGAACCCGGGGAGCTGTTTTTT.

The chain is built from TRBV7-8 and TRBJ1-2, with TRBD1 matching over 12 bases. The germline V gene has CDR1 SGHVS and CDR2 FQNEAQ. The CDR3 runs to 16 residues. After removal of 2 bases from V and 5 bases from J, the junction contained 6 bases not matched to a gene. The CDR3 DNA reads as TGTGCCAGCAGCTTACTGGGACAGGGGGCAGGGTATGGCTACACCTTC. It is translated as CASSLLGQGAGYGYTF. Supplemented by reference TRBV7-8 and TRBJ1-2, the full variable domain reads GAGVSQSPRYKVAKRGQDVALRCDPISGHVSLFWYQQALGQGPEFLTYFQNEAQLDKSGLPSDRFFAERPEGSVSTLKIQRTQQEDSAVYLCASSLLGQGAGYGYTFGSGTRLTVV.

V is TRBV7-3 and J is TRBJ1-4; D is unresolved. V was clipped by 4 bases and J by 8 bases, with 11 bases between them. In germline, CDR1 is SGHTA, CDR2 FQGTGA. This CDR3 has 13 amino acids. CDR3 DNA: TGTGCCAGCAGCTCCCTCTCACAGGAAAAACTGTTTTTT. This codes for CASSSLSQEKLFF.

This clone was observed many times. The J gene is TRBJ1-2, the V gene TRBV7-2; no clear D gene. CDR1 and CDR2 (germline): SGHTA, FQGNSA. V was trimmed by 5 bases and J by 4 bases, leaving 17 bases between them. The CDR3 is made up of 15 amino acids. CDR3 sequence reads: CASSQTAQNLYGYTF. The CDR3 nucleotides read TGTGCCAGCAGCCAGACCGCACAGAACCTCTATGGCTACACCTTC. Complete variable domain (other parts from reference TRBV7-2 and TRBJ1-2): GAGVSQSPSNKVTEKGKDVELRCDPISGHTALYWYRQSLGQGLEFLIYFQGNSAPDKSGLPSDRFSAERTGGSVSTLTIQRTQQEDSAVYLCASSQTAQNLYGYTFGSGTRLTVV.

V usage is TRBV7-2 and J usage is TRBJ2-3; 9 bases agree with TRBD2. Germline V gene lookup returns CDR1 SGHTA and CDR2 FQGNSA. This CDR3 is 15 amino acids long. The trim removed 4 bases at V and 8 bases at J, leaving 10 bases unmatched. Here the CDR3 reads CASSSPASGEGTQYF. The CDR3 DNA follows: TGTGCCAGCAGCTCGCCTGCTAGCGGGGAGGGTACGCAGTATTTT.

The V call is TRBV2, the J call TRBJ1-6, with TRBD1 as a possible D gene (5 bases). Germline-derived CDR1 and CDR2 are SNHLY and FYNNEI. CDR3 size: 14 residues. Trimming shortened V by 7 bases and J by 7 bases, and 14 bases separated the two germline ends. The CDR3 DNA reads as TGTGCCAGCACGCCAGGGTTCAGGAATTCACCCCTCCACTTT. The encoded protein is CASTPGFRNSPLHF.

DNA for the CDR3: TGCGCCAGCAGCTTGGCATACCGGGGTGAGCAGTTCTTC. Translated, it gives CASSLAYRGEQFF. The chain employs TRBV5-1 and TRBJ2-1, with D maybe TRBD2 (5 bases). V lost 0 bases, J lost 9 bases, and 10 bases lay in between. The CDR3 totals 13 residues. Germline V gene data show CDR1 as SGHRS and CDR2 as YFSETQ.

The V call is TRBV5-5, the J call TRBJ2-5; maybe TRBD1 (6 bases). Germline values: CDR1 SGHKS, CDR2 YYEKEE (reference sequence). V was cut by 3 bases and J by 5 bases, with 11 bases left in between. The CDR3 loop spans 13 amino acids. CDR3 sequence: CASSSGEMETQYF. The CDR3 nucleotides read TGTGCCAGCAGCTCAGGGGAGATGGAGACCCAGTACTTC.

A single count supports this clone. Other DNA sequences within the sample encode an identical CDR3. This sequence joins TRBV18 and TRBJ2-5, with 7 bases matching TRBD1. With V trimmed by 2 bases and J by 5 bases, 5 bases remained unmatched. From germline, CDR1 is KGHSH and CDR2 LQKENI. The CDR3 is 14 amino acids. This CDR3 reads CASSPGTGDETQYF. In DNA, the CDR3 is TGTGCCAGCTCACCAGGCACAGGGGATGAGACCCAGTACTTC.

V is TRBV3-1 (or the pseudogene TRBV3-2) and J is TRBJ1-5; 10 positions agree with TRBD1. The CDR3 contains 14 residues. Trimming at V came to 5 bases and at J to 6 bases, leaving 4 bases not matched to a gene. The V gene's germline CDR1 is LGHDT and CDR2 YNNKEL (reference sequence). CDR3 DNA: TGTGCCAGCAGCTGGGGACAGGGGCGTCAGCCCCAGCATTTT. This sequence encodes CASSWGQGRQPQHF.

CDR3 sequence (DNA): TGCGCCAGCAGAGGGGACTCTATGGGAAACACCATATATTTT. The encoded protein is CASRGDSMGNTIYF. The V call is TRBV10-2, the J call TRBJ1-3, with a tentative D call TRBD1 (5 bases). The germline V gene encodes CDR1 WSHSY and CDR2 SAAADI. Between the trimmed V and J ends, which lost 6 bases and 4 bases, there was a span of 13 bases. This CDR3 is built from 14 residues.

This chain's CDR3 is CASSIRSTNEKLFF. The CDR3 nucleotides read TGTGCCAGTAGTATTCGGTCAACTAATGAAAAACTGTTTTTT. The V gene is TRBV19, the J gene TRBJ1-4; D is uncertain. This CDR3 has 14 amino acids. CDR1 LNHDA and CDR2 SQIVND come from the germline V gene (reference sequence). V shed 3 bases and J shed 0 bases, with 5 bases lying between them.